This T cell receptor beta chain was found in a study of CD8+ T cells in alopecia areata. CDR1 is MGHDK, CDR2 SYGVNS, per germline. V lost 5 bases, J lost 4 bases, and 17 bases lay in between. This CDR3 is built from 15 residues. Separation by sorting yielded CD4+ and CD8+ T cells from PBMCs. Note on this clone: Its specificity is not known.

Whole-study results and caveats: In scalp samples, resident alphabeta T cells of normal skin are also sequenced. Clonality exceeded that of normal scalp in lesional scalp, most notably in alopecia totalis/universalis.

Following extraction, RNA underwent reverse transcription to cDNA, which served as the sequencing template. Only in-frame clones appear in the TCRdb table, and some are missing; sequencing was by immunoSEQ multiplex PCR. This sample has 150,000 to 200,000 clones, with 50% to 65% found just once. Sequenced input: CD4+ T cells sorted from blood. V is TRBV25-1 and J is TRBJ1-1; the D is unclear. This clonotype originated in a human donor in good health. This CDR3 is CASSSSWEPSTEAFF. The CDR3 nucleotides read TGTGCCAGCAGTTCGTCTTGGGAGCCGAGCACTGAAGCTTTCTTT. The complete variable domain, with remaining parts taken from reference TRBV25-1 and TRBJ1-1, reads EADIYQTPRYLVIGTGKKITLECSQTMGHDKMYWYQQDPGMELHLIHYSYGVNSTEKGDLSSESTVSRIRTEHFPLTLESARPSHTSQYLCASSSSWEPSTEAFFGQGTRLTVV.